These 29 T cell receptor beta chains were all obtained from the same sample, sequenced in a study of radiotherapy plus CTLA-4 blockade in lung cancer. The method was immunoSEQ multiplex PCR; TCRdb's version includes in-frame clones alone and lacks a portion of them. The table records under 55,000 clones, roughly 80% of them present only once. The material was peripheral blood, obtained from a patient treated with radiotherapy plus ipilimumab. These receptors came from a human donor with non-small cell lung cancer who had a partial response to radiotherapy plus ipilimumab.

The rearrangement joins TRBV7-8 to TRBJ1-5, with D unclear. The CDR3 length is 13 residues. V was trimmed by 2 bases and J by 7 bases, leaving 9 bases between them. CDR1 SGHVS and CDR2 FQNEAQ come from the germline V gene. DNA of the CDR3: TGTGCCAGCAGCTTACAAGAGTCCCAGCCCCAGCATTTT. Amino acids: CASSLQESQPQHF.

CDR3 sequence reads: CASSLDVRTEAFF. In nucleotides, the CDR3 is TGCGCCAGCAGCTTGGACGTGCGCACTGAAGCTTTCTTT. The chain uses TRBV5-1 and TRBJ1-1; unclear D gene. CDR1 SGHRS and CDR2 YFSETQ come from the germline V gene. With 0 bases removed from V and 4 bases from J, the gap between germline ends came to 7 bases. The CDR3 length is 13 residues. Full variable domain (rest looked up from reference TRBV5-1 and TRBJ1-1): KAGVTQTPRYLIKTRGQQVTLSCSPISGHRSVSWYQQTPGQGLQFLFEYFSETQRNKGNFPGRFSGRQFSNSRSEMNVSTLELGDSALYLCASSLDVRTEAFFGQGTRLTVV.

This rearrangement joins TRBV30 to TRBJ1-2, with D hard to call. This CDR3 is built from 14 residues. Germline CDR1 is GTSNPN and CDR2 is SVGIG (reference sequence). The V and J ends lost 4 bases and 1 base respectively, with 13 bases between them. Here the CDR3 reads CAWNRDSNNYGYTF. The DNA for the CDR3 is TGTGCCTGGAACCGGGATTCAAATAACTATGGCTACACCTTC.

The chain uses TRBV9 and TRBJ2-7; 7 positions agree with TRBD1. V dropped 1 base and J dropped 2; count of bases not matched to a gene: 3. Germline CDR1 reads SGDLS; CDR2 reads YYNGEE. The CDR3 is 14 residues long. The CDR3: CASSVTQGPYEQYF. In DNA, the CDR3 is TGTGCCAGCAGCGTAACACAGGGGCCCTACGAGCAGTACTTC.

The chain joins TRBV25-1 to TRBJ1-6, with no clear D. The germline gives CDR1 MGHDK, CDR2 SYGVNS. This CDR3 spans 12 amino acids. The V end lost 5 bases, the J end lost 8 bases, and 7 bases lay between the germline ends. The CDR3 is CASSYTDSPLHF. The CDR3 DNA sequence: TGTGCCAGCAGTTACACCGATTCACCCCTCCACTTT.

This clone was seen only a few times. The V and J genes are TRBV14 and TRBJ1-6; perhaps TRBD1 as D (6 bases). From germline, CDR1 is SGHDN and CDR2 FVKESK. Between the trimmed V and J ends, which lost 5 bases and 9 bases, there was a span of 14 bases. The CDR3 loop spans 14 amino acids. CDR3 nucleotides: TGTGCCAGCAGCAGTAGCGCACAGGGTTCACCCCTCCACTTT. As protein: CASSSSAQGSPLHF.

Here the CDR3 DNA reads TGCGCCAGCAGCCATGACAGGTACAAAGCTTTCTTT. Translation: CASSHDRYKAFF. V is TRBV4-3 and J is TRBJ1-1, with a weak D call TRBD1 (6 bases). V shed 3 bases and J shed 9 bases, with 11 bases lying between them. CDR3 length equals 12 residues. Germline V gene data show CDR1 as LGHNA and CDR2 as YSLEER.

Points on this clone: At one of its ends the junction is not consistent with the germline gene, which may arise from a read error. The V and J genes are TRBV30 and TRBJ2-7, with D possibly TRBD1 on 6 matching bases. CDR1 is GTSNPN and CDR2 is SVGIG in the germline V gene (reference sequence). The CDR3 extends over 12 amino acids. This CDR3 is CAWSAPNTGQWF. CDR3 coding DNA: TGTGCCTGGAGTGCTCCTAATACAGGACAGTGGTTC.

The CDR3 is CASSGVQGVDYNEQFF. In DNA, the CDR3 is TGTGCCAGCAGCGGTGTACAGGGGGTTGACTACAATGAGCAGTTCTTC. The genes are TRBV9 and TRBJ2-1; 8 bases fit TRBD1. V was clipped by 3 bases and J by 3 bases; unmatched bases: 8. In germline, CDR1 is SGDLS, CDR2 YYNGEE. CDR3 length: 16 residues.

The rearrangement uses TRBV11-2 and TRBJ1-2; no clear D gene. The CDR3 contains 11 residues. The germline gives CDR1 SGHAT, CDR2 FQNNGV. The V end lost 6 bases, the J end lost 8 bases, and 10 bases lay between the germline ends. In DNA, the CDR3 is TGTGCCAGCAGGACGACTAGCGGCTACACCTTC. Translating it yields CASRTTSGYTF.

This sequence joins TRBV6-5 and TRBJ1-3; the D is unclear. The CDR3 is 13 amino acids. CDR1 is MNHEY, CDR2 SVGAGI, per germline. With 5 bases removed from V and 7 bases from J, the gap between germline ends came to 12 bases. The CDR3 protein is CASSEVLRNTIYF. The CDR3 DNA reads TGTGCCAGCAGTGAAGTTCTCCGGAACACCATATATTTT.

V gene TRBV5-4 combines with J gene TRBJ1-1, with TRBD1 matching over 8 bases. Germline assignment: CDR1 SGHNT and CDR2 YYREEE (reference sequence). The CDR3 runs 18 residues. The V segment lost 0 bases and the J segment 3 bases; nucleotides outside the gene matches: 13. The CDR3 spells CASSLELVGQGRDTEAFF. CDR3 bases: TGTGCCAGCAGCTTGGAGCTTGTCGGACAGGGACGGGACACTGAAGCTTTCTTT.

The V and J genes are TRBV2 and TRBJ1-1, with D perhaps TRBD1 (5 bases). Trimming took off 8 bases at V and 0 bases at J, with 13 bases between the two ends. The CDR3 has 14 residues. Germline V CDR1 and CDR2: SNHLY, FYNNEI. The CDR3 loop is CASLKGELNTEAFF. The CDR3, as DNA: TGTGCCAGCCTTAAAGGGGAACTGAACACTGAAGCTTTCTTT.

The V gene is TRBV2, the J gene TRBJ1-5; TRBD1 aligns across 10 bases. The CDR3 has 15 residues. The trim removed 6 bases at V and 4 bases at J, leaving 6 bases unmatched. Germline assignment: CDR1 SNHLY and CDR2 FYNNEI. Written as DNA, the CDR3 is TGTGCCAGCAGACCGGACAGGGGGAGGAATCAGCCCCAGCATTTT. Translating gives CASRPDRGRNQPQHF.

The rearrangement joins TRBV7-2 to TRBJ2-5; 8 nucleotides align to TRBD2. Germline values: CDR1 SGHTA, CDR2 FQGNSA. The CDR3 consists of 13 residues. Trimming removed 6 bases from V and 2 bases from J; junction bases left unmatched: 2. In nucleotides, the CDR3 is TGTGCCAGCAGTTCGGGGGGGCAAGAGACCCAGTACTTC. It yields the protein CASSSGGQETQYF.

The V call is TRBV4-2, the J call TRBJ1-2; 9 nucleotides align to TRBD1. The CDR3 extends over 13 amino acids. The V and J ends lost 3 bases and 8 bases, in that order; junction bases with no gene match: 4. The germline gives CDR1 LGHNA, CDR2 YNFKEQ. In DNA, the CDR3 is TGTGCCAGCAGCCAGAGGACAGGGGAAGGCTACACCTTC. This codes for CASSQRTGEGYTF.

The V and J genes are TRBV29-1 and TRBJ2-7; possible D gene TRBD1, 6 bases. The CDR3 spans 12 residues. Germline CDR1 SQVTM, CDR2 ANQGSEA. Trimming took off 6 bases at V and 0 bases at J, with 9 bases between the two ends. The CDR3 reads CSVGAVSYEQYF. CDR3 in DNA: TGCAGCGTGGGGGCTGTCTCCTACGAGCAGTACTTC.

The V and J genes are TRBV13 and TRBJ2-7; a weak D match, TRBD2 (5 bases). CDR3 length: 15 amino acids. Germline V gene lookup returns CDR1 PRHDT and CDR2 FYEKMQ (reference sequence). The V end was cut by 0 bases, the J end by 3 bases, with 12 bases between. CDR3 residues: CASSLGLNEGYEQYF. CDR3 bases: TGTGCCAGCAGCTTAGGCCTAAATGAGGGCTACGAGCAGTACTTC.

J is TRBJ1-4 and V is TRBV7-2, with a tentative D call TRBD1 (6 bases). The CDR3 is 14 amino acids. Germline assignment: CDR1 SGHTA and CDR2 FQGNSA. V shed 5 bases and J shed 6 bases, with 13 bases lying between them. The DNA for the CDR3 is TGTGCCAGCAGCGCGGGGGCCGGCTATGAAAAACTGTTTTTT. The encoded protein is CASSAGAGYEKLFF.

In the case of this clone: A junction end diverges from the germline sequence, so it may reflect a read error. The chain uses TRBV5-6 and TRBJ2-5; TRBD1 aligns across 8 bases. The germline gives CDR1 SGHDT, CDR2 YYEEEE. CDR3 size: 14 residues. CDR3 loop: CVSSYGTGGETQYF. For the CDR3, the DNA is TGTGTCAGCAGTTACGGGACAGGTGGGGAGACCCAGTACTTC.

As concerns this clone: An end of the junction does not agree with germline; a read error may underlie this. This chain connects TRBV7-2 to TRBJ2-5, with 11 bases that match TRBD2. TRBJ2-7 matches the DNA end more closely, so the J call is doubtful. CDR3 length: 16 amino acids. Germline CDR1 reads SGHTA; CDR2 reads FQGNSA. In nucleotides, the CDR3 is TGTGCCAGCAGGTTAGGACCTAGCGGGGGGTCCTACGAGCAGTACTTC. Translating gives CASRLGPSGGSYEQYF.

This sequence joins TRBV11-2 and TRBJ1-5; a possible D gene is TRBD1 (5 bases). Deletions cut 5 bases from V and 4 bases from J, with 9 bases between. Germline CDR1 and CDR2: SGHAT and FQNNGV. The CDR3 has 13 amino acids. CDR3 bases: TGTGCCAGCAGCCCCGACAGAAATCAGCCCCAGCATTTT. Residues: CASSPDRNQPQHF.

The table lists this clone with a count of one. The J gene is TRBJ2-5, the V gene TRBV5-6; 7 bases map to TRBD2. Germline trimming cut 2 bases from V and 3 bases from J; bases unmatched to any gene: 7. The germline V gene has CDR1 SGHDT and CDR2 YYEEEE. This CDR3 region has 15 residues. The CDR3 loop is CASSFWGGAEETQYF. In DNA form, the CDR3 reads TGTGCCAGCAGCTTTTGGGGAGGGGCGGAAGAGACCCAGTACTTC.

CDR3 DNA: TGTGCCAGCAGTCCAGGGGCCCTGAACACTGAAGCTTTCTTT. It codes for CASSPGALNTEAFF. The gene calls are TRBV28 and TRBJ1-1, with a tentative D call TRBD1 (6 bases). Germline V gene lookup returns CDR1 MDHEN and CDR2 SYDVKM. The CDR3 sequence is 14 residues long. The V and J ends lost 5 bases and 0 bases respectively, with 10 bases between them.

The chain joins TRBV6-1 to TRBJ1-6; 7 bases map to TRBD1. CDR1 MNHNS and CDR2 SASEGT come from the germline V gene. V gave up 8 bases and J gave up 8 bases; unmatched junction bases: 12. The CDR3 extends over 15 amino acids. The DNA of the CDR3 is TGTGCCAGCCAACTCGAGGACAGGCATCATTCACCCCTCCACTTT. The encoded protein is CASQLEDRHHSPLHF.

This clone appeared a few times. The rearrangement joins TRBV5-1 to TRBJ2-5, with TRBD2 matching over 13 bases. The CDR3 is 14 amino acids. The V gene end was trimmed by 4 bases and the J gene end by 11 bases; junction bases not matched to a gene: 8. The germline V gene has CDR1 SGHRS and CDR2 YFSETQ. CDR3 amino acids: CASSAGTSGDEQYF. The CDR3 nucleotides read TGCGCCAGCAGCGCCGGGACTAGCGGGGATGAGCAGTACTTC.

This chain joins TRBV7-2 and TRBJ2-1, with 9 bases matching TRBD2. Germline lookup yields CDR1 SGHTA and CDR2 FQGNSA. CDR3 length: 15 residues. The trim removed 5 bases at V and 5 bases at J, leaving 7 bases unmatched. CDR3 sequence (DNA): TGTGCCAGCAGCCCCGCGACTAGCGGACACAATGAGCAGTTCTTC. This translates into CASSPATSGHNEQFF.

The chain links TRBV27 to TRBJ2-3; 8 positions agree with TRBD2. The CDR3 is made up of 14 amino acids. The germline gives CDR1 MNHEY, CDR2 SMNVEV (reference sequence). Losses at the gene ends were 10 bases for V and 3 bases for J; bases not matched to a gene: 9. The CDR3 region is CATSERGRTDTQYF. In DNA, the CDR3 is TGTGCCACCTCGGAGCGGGGGAGAACAGATACGCAGTATTTT.

The chain joins TRBV9 to TRBJ2-3, with 8 bases fitting TRBD2. The V segment lost 2 bases and the J segment 0 bases; nucleotides outside the gene matches: 5. The CDR3 runs to 16 residues. Germline V gene sequence: CDR1 SGDLS, CDR2 YYNGEE. The CDR3 bases are TGTGCCAGCAGCGTTTCAGCGGGGGAGAGCACAGATACGCAGTATTTT. Its protein product is CASSVSAGESTDTQYF.